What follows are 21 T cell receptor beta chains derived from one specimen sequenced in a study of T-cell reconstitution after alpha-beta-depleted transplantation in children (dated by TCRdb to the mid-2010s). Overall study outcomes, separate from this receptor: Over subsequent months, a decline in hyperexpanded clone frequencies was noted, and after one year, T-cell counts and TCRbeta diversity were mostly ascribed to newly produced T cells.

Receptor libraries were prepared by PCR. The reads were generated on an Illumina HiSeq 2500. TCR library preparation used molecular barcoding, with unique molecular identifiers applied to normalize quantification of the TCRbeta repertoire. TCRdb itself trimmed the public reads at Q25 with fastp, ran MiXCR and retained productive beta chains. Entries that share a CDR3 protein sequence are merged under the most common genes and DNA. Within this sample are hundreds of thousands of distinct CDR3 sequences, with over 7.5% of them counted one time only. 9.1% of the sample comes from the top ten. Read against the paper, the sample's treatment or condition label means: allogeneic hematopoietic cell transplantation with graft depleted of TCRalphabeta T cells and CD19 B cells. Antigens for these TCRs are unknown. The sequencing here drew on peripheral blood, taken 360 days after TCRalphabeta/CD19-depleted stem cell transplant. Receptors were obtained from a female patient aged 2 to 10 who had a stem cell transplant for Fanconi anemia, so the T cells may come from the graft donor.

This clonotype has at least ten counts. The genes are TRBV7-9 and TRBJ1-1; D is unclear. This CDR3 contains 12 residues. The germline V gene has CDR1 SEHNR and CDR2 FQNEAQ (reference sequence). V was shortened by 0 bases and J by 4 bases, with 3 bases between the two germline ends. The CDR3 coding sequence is TGTGCCAGCAGCTTAGCGGCCACTGAAGCTTTCTTT. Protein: CASSLAATEAFF.

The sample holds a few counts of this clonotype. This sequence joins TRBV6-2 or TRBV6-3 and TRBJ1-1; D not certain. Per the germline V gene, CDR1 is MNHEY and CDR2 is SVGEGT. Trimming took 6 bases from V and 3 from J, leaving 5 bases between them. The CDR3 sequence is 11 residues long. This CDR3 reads CASRGHTEAFF. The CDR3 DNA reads TGTGCCAGCAGGGGCCACACTGAAGCTTTCTTT.

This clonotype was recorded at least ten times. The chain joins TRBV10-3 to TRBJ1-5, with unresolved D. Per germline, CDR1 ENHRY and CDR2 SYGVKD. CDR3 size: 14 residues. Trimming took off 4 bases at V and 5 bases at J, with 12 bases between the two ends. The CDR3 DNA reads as TGTGCCATCAGTGGACTGGGTGGACATCAGCCCCAGCATTTT. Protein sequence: CAISGLGGHQPQHF.

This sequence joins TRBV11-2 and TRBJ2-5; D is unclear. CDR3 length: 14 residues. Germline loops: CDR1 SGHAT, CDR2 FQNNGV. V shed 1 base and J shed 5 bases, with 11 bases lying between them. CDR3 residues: CASSLVVLAETQYF. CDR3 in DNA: TGTGCCAGCAGCTTAGTGGTGTTAGCTGAGACCCAGTACTTC.

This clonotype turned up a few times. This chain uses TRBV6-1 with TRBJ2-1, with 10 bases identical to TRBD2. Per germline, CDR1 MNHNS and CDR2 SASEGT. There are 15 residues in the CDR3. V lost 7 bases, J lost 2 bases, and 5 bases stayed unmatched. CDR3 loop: CASKSLAGAYNEQFF. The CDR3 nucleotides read TGTGCCAGCAAATCTCTAGCGGGGGCCTACAATGAGCAGTTCTTC.

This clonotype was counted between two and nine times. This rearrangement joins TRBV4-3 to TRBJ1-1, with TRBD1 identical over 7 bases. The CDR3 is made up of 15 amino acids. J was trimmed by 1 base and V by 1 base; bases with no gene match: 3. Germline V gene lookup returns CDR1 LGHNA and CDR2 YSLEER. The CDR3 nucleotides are TGCGCCAGCAGCCAAGCACAGGGGCGGAACACTGAAGCTTTCTTT. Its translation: CASSQAQGRNTEAFF.

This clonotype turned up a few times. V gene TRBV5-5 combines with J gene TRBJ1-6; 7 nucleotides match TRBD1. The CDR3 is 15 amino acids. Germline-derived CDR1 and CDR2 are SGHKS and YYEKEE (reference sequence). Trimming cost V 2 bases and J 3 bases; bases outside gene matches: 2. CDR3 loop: CASSLGTDYNSPLHF. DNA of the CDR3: TGTGCCAGCAGCTTAGGGACAGACTATAATTCACCCCTCCACTTT.

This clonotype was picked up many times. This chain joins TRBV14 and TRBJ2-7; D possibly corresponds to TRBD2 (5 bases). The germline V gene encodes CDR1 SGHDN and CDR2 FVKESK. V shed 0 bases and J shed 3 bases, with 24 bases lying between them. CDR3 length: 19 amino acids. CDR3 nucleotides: TGTGCCAGCAGCCAAGATCTGAGGGCGAAGGGAGATGTGGACTACGAGCAGTACTTC. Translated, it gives CASSQDLRAKGDVDYEQYF. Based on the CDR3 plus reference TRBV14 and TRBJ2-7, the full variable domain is EAGVTQFPSHSVIEKGQTVTLRCDPISGHDNLYWYRRVMGKEIKFLLHFVKESKQDESGMPNNRFLAERTGGTYSTLKVQPAELEDSGVYFCASSQDLRAKGDVDYEQYFGPGTRLTVT.

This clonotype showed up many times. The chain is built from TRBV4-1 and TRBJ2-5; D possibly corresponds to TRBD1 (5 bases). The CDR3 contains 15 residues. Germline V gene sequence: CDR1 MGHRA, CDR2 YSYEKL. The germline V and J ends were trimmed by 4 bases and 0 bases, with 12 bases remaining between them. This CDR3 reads CASSRLPGYQETQYF. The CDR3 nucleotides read TGCGCCAGCAGCCGACTCCCAGGGTACCAAGAGACCCAGTACTTC.

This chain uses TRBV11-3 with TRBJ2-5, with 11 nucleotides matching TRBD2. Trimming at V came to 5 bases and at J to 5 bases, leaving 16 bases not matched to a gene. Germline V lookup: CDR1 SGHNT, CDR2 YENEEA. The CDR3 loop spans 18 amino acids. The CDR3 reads CASSPRPDSSGGTETQYF. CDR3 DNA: TGTGCCAGCAGCCCTCGCCCCGATTCTAGCGGGGGGACGGAGACCCAGTACTTC.

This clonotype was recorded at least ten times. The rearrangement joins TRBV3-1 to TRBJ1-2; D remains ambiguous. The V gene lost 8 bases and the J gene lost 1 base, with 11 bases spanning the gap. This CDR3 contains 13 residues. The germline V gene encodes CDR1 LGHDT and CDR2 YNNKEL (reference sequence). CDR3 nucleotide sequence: TGTGCCAGCGGGAACAGTTTTAACTATGGCTACACCTTC. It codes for CASGNSFNYGYTF.

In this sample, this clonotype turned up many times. The CDR3 spells CASSQVGQEGYTF. CDR3 nucleotides: TGTGCCAGCAGCCAAGTGGGTCAGGAGGGCTACACCTTC. The chain is built from TRBV3-1 and TRBJ1-2; D not certain. V dropped 1 base and J dropped 8 bases, with 11 bases sitting between them. Germline CDR1 LGHDT, CDR2 YNNKEL (reference sequence). The CDR3 contains 13 residues. The complete variable domain, with remaining parts taken from reference TRBV3-1 and TRBJ1-2, reads DTAVSQTPKYLVTQMGNDKSIKCEQNLGHDTMYWYKQDSKKFLKIMFSYNNKELIINETVPNRFSPKSPDKAHLNLHINSLELGDSAVYFCASSQVGQEGYTFGSGTRLTVV.

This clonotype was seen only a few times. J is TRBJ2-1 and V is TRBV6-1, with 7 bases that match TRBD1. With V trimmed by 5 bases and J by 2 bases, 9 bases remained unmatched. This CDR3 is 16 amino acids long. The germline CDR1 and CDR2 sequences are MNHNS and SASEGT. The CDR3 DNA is TGTGCCAGCAGTAAACAGGGGCCTACAACCTACAATGAGCAGTTCTTC. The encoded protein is CASSKQGPTTYNEQFF.

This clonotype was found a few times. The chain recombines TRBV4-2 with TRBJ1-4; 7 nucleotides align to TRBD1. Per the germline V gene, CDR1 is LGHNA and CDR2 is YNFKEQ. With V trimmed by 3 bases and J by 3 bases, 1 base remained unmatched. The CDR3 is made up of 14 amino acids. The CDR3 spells CASSQGQPNEKLFF. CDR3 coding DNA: TGTGCCAGCAGCCAGGGACAGCCTAATGAAAAACTGTTTTTT.

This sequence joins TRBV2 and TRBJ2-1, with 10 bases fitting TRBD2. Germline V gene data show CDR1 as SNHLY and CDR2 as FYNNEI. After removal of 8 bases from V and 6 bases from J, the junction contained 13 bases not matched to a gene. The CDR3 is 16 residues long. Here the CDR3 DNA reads TGTGCCAGCCATGGTAGCGGGGGGCCGCGCCCCAATGAGCAGTTCTTC. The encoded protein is CASHGSGGPRPNEQFF. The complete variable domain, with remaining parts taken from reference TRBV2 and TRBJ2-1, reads EPEVTQTPSHQVTQMGQEVILRCVPISNHLYFYWYRQILGQKVEFLVSFYNNEISEKSEIFDDQFSVERPDGSNFTLKIRSTKLEDSAMYFCASHGSGGPRPNEQFFGPGTRLTVL.

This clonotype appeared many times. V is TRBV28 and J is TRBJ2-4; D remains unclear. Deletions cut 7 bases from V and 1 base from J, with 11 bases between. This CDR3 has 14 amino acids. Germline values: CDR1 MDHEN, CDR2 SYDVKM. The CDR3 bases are TGTGCCAGCAATCCGGATCCGGCCAAAAACATTCAGTACTTC. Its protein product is CASNPDPAKNIQYF.

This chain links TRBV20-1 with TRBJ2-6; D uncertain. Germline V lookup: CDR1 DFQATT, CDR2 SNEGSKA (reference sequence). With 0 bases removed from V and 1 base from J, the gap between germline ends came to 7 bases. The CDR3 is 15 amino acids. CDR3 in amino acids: CSAREEFSGANVLTF. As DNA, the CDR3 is TGCAGTGCTAGAGAGGAGTTTTCTGGGGCCAACGTCCTGACTTTC.

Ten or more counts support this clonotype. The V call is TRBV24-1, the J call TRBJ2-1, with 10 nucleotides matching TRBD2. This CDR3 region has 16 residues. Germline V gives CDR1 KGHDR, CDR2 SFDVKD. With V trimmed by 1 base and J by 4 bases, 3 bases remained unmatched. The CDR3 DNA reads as TGTGCCACCAGTGATTTCCGGACTAGCGGTTACAATGAGCAGTTCTTC. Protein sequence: CATSDFRTSGYNEQFF.

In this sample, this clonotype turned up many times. CDR3 coding DNA: TGTGCCAGCAGCAACTTTGGGACAGGGAATGGCTACACCTTC. Its protein is CASSNFGTGNGYTF. This chain links TRBV12-3 or TRBV12-4 with TRBJ1-2; 9 bases map to TRBD1. V lost 6 bases, J lost 6 bases, and 8 bases stayed unmatched. This CDR3 region has 14 residues.

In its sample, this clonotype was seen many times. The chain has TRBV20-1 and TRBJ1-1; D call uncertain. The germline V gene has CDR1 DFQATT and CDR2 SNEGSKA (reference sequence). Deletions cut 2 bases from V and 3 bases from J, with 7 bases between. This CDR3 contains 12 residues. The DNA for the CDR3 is TGCAGTGCTAGACGGGGTTACACTGAAGCTTTCTTT. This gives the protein CSARRGYTEAFF.

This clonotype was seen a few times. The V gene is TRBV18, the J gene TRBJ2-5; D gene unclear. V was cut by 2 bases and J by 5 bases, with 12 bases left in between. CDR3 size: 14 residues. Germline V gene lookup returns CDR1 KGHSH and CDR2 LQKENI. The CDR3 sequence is CASSPFTLTETQYF. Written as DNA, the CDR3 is TGTGCCAGCTCACCATTTACCCTAACGGAGACCCAGTACTTC.